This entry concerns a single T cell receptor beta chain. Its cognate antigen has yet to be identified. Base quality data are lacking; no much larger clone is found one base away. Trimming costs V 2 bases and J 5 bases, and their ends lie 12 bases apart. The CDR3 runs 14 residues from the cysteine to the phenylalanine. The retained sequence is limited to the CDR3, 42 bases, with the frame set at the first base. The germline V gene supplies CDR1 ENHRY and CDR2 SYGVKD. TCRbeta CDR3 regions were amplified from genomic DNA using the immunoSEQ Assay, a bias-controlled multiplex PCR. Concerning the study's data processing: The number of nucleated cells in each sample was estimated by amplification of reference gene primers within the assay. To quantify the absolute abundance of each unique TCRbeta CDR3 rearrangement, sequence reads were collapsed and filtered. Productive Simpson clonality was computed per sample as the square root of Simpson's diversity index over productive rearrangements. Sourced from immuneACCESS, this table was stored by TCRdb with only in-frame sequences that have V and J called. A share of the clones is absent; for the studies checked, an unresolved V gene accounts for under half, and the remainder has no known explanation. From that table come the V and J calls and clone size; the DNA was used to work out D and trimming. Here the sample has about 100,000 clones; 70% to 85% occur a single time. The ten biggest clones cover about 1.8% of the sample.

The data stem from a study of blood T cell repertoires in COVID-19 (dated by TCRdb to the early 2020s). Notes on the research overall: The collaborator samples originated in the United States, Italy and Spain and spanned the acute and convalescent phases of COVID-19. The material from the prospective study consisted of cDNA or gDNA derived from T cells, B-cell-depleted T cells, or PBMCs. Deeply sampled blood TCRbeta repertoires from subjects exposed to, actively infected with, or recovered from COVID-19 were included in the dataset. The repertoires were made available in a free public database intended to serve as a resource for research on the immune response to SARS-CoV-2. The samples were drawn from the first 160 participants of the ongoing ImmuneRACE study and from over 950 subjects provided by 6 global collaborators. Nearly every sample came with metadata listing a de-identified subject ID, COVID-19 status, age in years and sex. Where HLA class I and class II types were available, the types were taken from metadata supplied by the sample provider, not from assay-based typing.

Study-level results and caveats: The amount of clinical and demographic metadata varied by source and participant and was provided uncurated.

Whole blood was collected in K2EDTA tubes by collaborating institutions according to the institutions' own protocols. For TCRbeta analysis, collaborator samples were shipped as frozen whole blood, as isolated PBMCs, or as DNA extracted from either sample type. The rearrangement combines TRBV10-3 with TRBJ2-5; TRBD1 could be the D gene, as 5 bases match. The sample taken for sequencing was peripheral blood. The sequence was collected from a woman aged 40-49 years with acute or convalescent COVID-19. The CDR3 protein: CAISEAGSEETQYF. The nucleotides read TGTGCCATCAGTGAGGCAGGGTCGGAGGAGACCCAGTACTTC.